Below, 10 T cell receptor beta chains from the same sample are listed, as sequenced in a study of OX40 agonist ivuxolimab in advanced cancers. The data were produced by immunoSEQ multiplex PCR, yet TCRdb's version contains in-frame clones alone and is incomplete. The table includes 50,000 to 65,000 clones, 80% to 90% detected once. Sequencing used CD4+ or CD8+ T cells sorted from blood, obtained in a trial of the OX40 agonist ivuxolimab. These receptors were obtained from an adult with an advanced solid tumor such as melanoma, head and neck, liver or kidney cancer.

The chain couples TRBV7-6 to TRBJ2-6; no reliable D call. CDR1 is SGHVS and CDR2 is FNYEAQ in the germline V gene. The CDR3 has 15 amino acids. V gave up 1 base and J gave up 0 bases, with 4 bases separating them. The CDR3 spells CASSLDFSGANVLTF. In DNA, the CDR3 is TGTGCCAGCAGCTTAGACTTCTCTGGGGCCAACGTCCTGACTTTC.

The CDR3 DNA follows: TGCGCCAGCAGCTTGGGGACTAGCGGGAGTAATGAGCAGTTCTTC. It yields the protein CASSLGTSGSNEQFF. J is TRBJ2-1 and V is TRBV5-1, with TRBD2 matching over 13 bases. Per germline, CDR1 SGHRS and CDR2 YFSETQ. With V trimmed by 0 bases and J by 7 bases, 1 base remained unmatched. CDR3 length: 15 residues.

This clone has only one observation. The chain employs TRBV21-1 and TRBJ2-7; the table's D call of TRBD1 was not tested on the DNA. TRBV21-1 is a recognized pseudogene. CDR3 length: 15 amino acids. For the CDR3, the DNA is TGTGCCAGCAGCAAAGAGGCAGGGGGCTGCCCCGAGCAGTACTTC. Translation: CASSKEAGGCPEQYF.

This clone was seen only once. The chain couples TRBV7-9 to TRBJ1-2; 8 bases are shared with TRBD1. Germline loops: CDR1 SEHNR, CDR2 FQNEAQ (reference sequence). Trimming at V came to 2 bases and at J to 4 bases, leaving 3 bases not matched to a gene. CDR3 size: 14 residues. CDR3 sequence reads: CASSLTGGVYGYTF. The CDR3 DNA reads TGTGCCAGCAGCTTAACAGGGGGAGTCTATGGCTACACCTTC. Combining the CDR3 with reference TRBV7-9 and TRBJ1-2 gives the whole variable domain DTGVSQNPRHKITKRGQNVTFRCDPISEHNRLYWYRQTLGQGPEFLTYFQNEAQLEKSRLLSDRFSAERPKGSFSTLEIQRTEQGDSAMYLCASSLTGGVYGYTFGSGTRLTVV.

The CDR3 nucleotides read TGCGCCAGCAGCCTGGGGACAGGGGTAACAGATACGCAGTATTTT. Translated, it gives CASSLGTGVTDTQYF. The J gene is TRBJ2-3, the V gene TRBV5-1; the match to TRBD1 covers 10 bases. Unmatched junction bases numbered 5, after V lost 4 bases and J lost 3 bases. The CDR3 loop spans 15 amino acids. The germline CDR1 and CDR2 sequences are SGHRS and YFSETQ.

The chain uses TRBV6-5 and TRBJ1-1, with 8 bases matching TRBD1. Losses at the gene ends were 6 bases for V and 3 bases for J; bases not matched to a gene: 0. Per the germline V gene, CDR1 is MNHEY and CDR2 is SVGAGI. CDR3 length: 12 residues. The CDR3 DNA is TGTGCCAGCAGGACAGGGGACACTGAAGCTTTCTTT. It codes for CASRTGDTEAFF.

The chain couples TRBV5-5 to TRBJ1-2, with TRBD1 matching 8 bases. The CDR3 consists of 14 residues. V shed 4 bases, J shed 2 bases, and the junction held 4 bases outside the gene matches. Germline V CDR1 and CDR2: SGHKS, YYEKEE (reference sequence). The CDR3 DNA sequence: TGTGCCAGCAGCCCCGGGACAGGCAACTATGGCTACACCTTC. Its translation: CASSPGTGNYGYTF.

The chain carries TRBV5-5 and TRBJ2-3; D gene ambiguous. CDR3 length equals 15 residues. The germline gives CDR1 SGHKS, CDR2 YYEKEE (reference sequence). The V end was cut by 1 base, the J end by 0 bases, with 9 bases between. The DNA of the CDR3 is TGTGCCAGCAGCTTGACCTGGGTTAGCACAGATACGCAGTATTTT. This gives the protein CASSLTWVSTDTQYF.

The rearrangement uses TRBV27 and TRBJ1-4; 8 bases match TRBD1. V shed 5 bases, J shed 2 bases, and the junction held 7 bases outside the gene matches. Germline CDR1 reads MNHEY; CDR2 reads SMNVEV (reference sequence). The CDR3 has 16 amino acids. This CDR3 reads CASSPGQGFTNEKLFF. CDR3 DNA sequence: TGTGCCAGCAGTCCTGGACAGGGATTTACTAATGAAAAACTGTTTTTT.

The chain employs TRBV4-3 and TRBJ2-1, with D perhaps TRBD2 (6 bases). The V and J ends lost 1 base and 4 bases respectively, with 14 bases between them. Germline CDR1 and CDR2: LGHNA and YSLEER. The CDR3 consists of 16 residues. Written as DNA, the CDR3 is TGCGCCAGCAGCCAAGTTGGGACTGAGCCTTACAATGAGCAGTTCTTC. Protein product: CASSQVGTEPYNEQFF.